This T cell receptor beta chain was observed in a study of blood T cell repertoires in COVID-19. The wider study: Specimens from acute and convalescent COVID-19 originated in the United States, Italy and Spain. From T cells, B-cell-depleted T cells, or PBMCs came the material, which was cDNA or gDNA.

This clone was observed a single time. The method was immunoSEQ multiplex PCR; TCRdb's version includes in-frame clones alone and lacks a portion of them. There are 350,000 to 550,000 clones in the sample; around 89% occur only once, and more than 4% lies in the top ten. The CDR3 spans 13 residues. In germline, CDR1 is MNHEY, CDR2 SVGAGI. Trimming stripped 7 bases from V and 7 bases from J, with 13 bases between. The clonotype was recovered from a woman younger than 45 with acute or convalescent COVID-19. V is TRBV6-5 and J is TRBJ2-2; possible D gene TRBD1, 6 bases. The sequencing sample was made of peripheral blood. CDR3 sequence: CASIPPRGGELFF. The CDR3 coding sequence is TGTGCCAGCATTCCCCCCAGGGGCGGGGAGCTGTTTTTT.